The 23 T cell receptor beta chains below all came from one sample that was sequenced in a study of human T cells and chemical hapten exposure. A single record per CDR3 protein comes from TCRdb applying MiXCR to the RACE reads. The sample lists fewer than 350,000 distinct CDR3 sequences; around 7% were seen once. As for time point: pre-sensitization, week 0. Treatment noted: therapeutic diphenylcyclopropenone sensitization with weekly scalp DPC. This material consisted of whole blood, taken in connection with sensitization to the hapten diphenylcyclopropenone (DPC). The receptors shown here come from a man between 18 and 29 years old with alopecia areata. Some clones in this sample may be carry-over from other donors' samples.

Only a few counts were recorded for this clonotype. This chain's CDR3 is CASSLSGARSSPLHF. CDR3 DNA sequence: TGCGCCAGCAGCTTGTCCGGCGCTAGGAGCTCACCCCTCCACTTT. V and J are TRBV5-1 and TRBJ1-6; the D is unclear. CDR3 length: 15 residues. Trimming shortened V by 1 base and J by 10 bases, and 15 bases separated the two germline ends. From germline, CDR1 is SGHRS and CDR2 YFSETQ.

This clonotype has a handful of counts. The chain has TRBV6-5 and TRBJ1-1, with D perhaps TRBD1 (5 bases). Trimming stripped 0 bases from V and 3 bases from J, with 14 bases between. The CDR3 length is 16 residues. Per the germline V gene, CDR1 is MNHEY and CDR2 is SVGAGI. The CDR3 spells CASSYSMGGEDTEAFF. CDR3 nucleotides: TGTGCCAGCAGTTACTCGATGGGGGGGGAGGACACTGAAGCTTTCTTT.

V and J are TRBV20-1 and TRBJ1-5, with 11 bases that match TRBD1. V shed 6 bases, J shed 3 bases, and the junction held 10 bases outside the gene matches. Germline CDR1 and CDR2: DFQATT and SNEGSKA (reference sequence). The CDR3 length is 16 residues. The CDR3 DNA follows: TGCAGTGCGAAGACGGACAGGGGGCGAGTCAATCAGCCCCAGCATTTT. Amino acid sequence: CSAKTDRGRVNQPQHF.

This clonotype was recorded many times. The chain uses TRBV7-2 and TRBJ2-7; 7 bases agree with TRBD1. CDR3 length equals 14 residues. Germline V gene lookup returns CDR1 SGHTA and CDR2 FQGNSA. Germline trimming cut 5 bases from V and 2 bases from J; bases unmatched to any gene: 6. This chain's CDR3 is CASSDWTGAYEQYF. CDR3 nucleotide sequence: TGTGCCAGCAGCGACTGGACAGGAGCCTACGAGCAGTACTTC.

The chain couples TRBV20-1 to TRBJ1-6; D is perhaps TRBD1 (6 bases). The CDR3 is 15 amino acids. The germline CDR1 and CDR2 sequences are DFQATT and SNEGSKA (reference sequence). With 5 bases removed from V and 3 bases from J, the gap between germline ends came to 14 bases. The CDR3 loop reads CSAGPGAYYNSPLHF. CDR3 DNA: TGCAGTGCTGGTCCAGGGGCTTACTATAATTCACCCCTCCACTTT.

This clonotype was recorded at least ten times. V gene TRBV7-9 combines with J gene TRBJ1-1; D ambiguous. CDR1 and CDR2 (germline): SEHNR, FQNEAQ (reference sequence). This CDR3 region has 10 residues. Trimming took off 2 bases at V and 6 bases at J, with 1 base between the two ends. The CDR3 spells CASSLSEAFF. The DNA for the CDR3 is TGTGCCAGCAGCTTATCTGAAGCTTTCTTT.

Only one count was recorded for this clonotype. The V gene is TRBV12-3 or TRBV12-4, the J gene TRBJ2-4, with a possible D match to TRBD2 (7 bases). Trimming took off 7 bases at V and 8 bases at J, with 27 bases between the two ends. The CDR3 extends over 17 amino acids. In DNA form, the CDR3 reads TGTGCCAGCACTGAAAATCGGGGACACCCACGGGAGGACATTCAGTACTTC. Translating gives CASTENRGHPREDIQYF.

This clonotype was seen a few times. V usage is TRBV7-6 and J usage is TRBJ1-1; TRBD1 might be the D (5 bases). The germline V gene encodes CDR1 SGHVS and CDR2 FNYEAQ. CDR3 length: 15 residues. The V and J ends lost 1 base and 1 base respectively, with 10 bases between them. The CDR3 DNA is TGTGCCAGCAGCTTAGTTTCCCAGGGGAACACTGAAGCTTTCTTT. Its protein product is CASSLVSQGNTEAFF.

The CDR3 protein is CASSLWAATNEKLFF. CDR3 sequence (DNA): TGTGCCAGCAGTTTATGGGCGGCAACTAATGAAAAACTGTTTTTT. The chain is built from TRBV28 and TRBJ1-4; D is undetermined. Trimming took 0 bases from V and 0 from J, leaving 5 bases between them. This CDR3 spans 15 amino acids. In germline, CDR1 is MDHEN, CDR2 SYDVKM.

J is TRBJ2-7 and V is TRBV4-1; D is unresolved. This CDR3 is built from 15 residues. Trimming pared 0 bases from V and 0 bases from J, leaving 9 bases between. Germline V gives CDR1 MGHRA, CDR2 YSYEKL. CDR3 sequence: CASSQDLSRSYEQYF. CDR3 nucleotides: TGCGCCAGCAGCCAAGATCTTAGCCGCTCCTACGAGCAGTACTTC.

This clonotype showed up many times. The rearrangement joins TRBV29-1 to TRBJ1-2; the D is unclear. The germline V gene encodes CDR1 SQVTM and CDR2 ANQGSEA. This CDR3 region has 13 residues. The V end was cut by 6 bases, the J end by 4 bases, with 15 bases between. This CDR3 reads CSVTNPGPYGYTF. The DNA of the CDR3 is TGCAGCGTCACGAACCCCGGACCCTATGGCTACACCTTC.

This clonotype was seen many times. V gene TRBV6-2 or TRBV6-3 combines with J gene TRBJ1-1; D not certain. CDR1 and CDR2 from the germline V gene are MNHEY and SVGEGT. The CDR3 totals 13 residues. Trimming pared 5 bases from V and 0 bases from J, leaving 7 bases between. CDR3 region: CASSMGMNTEAFF. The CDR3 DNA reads TGTGCCAGCAGTATGGGAATGAACACTGAAGCTTTCTTT.

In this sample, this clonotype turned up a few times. For the CDR3, the DNA is TGCAGCACACGAGGGGGAGGGTCCGGCACAGATACGCAGTATTTT. As protein: CSTRGGGSGTDTQYF. The chain is built from TRBV29-1 and TRBJ2-3; the D gene is possibly TRBD2 (7 bases). The CDR3 consists of 15 residues. In germline, CDR1 is SQVTM, CDR2 ANQGSEA. V was clipped by 8 bases and J by 1 base, with 19 bases between them.

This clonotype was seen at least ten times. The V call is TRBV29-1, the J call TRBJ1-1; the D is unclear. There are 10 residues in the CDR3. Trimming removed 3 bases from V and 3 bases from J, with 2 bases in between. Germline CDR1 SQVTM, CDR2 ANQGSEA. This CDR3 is CSVEDTEAFF. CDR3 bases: TGCAGCGTTGAGGACACTGAAGCTTTCTTT.

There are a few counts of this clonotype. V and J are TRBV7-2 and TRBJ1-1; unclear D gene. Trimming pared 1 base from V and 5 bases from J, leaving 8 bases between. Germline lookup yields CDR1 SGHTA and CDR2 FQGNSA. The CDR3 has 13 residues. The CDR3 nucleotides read TGTGCCAGCAGCTTAGTTCGGATGACTGAAGCTTTCTTT. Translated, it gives CASSLVRMTEAFF.

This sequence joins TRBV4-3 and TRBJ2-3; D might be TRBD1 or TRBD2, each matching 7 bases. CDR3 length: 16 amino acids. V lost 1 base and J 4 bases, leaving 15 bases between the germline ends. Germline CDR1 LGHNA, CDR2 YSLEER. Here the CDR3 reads CASSQVGGGRADTQYF. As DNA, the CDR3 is TGCGCCAGCAGCCAAGTGGGAGGGGGCAGGGCAGATACGCAGTATTTT.

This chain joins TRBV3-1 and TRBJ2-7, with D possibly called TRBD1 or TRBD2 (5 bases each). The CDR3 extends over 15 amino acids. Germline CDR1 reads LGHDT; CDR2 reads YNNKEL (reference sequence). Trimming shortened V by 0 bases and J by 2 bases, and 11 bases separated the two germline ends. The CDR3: CASSQETGAPYEQYF. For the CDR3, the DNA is TGTGCCAGCAGCCAAGAGACCGGGGCCCCCTACGAGCAGTACTTC.

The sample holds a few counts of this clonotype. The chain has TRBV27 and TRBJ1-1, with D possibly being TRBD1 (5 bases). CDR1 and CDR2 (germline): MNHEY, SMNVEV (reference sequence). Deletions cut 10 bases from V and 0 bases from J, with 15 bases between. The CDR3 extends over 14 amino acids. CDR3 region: CATHGGRMNTEAFF. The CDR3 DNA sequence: TGTGCCACCCATGGGGGTCGCATGAACACTGAAGCTTTCTTT.

The CDR3 nucleotides are TGTGCCAGCACCGTGACAGGGGGCTATGGCTACACCTTC. Amino acid sequence: CASTVTGGYGYTF. This rearrangement joins TRBV12-3 or TRBV12-4 to TRBJ1-2; 9 bases agree with TRBD1. J gave up 4 bases and V 7 bases, and 4 bases lay outside the gene matches. This CDR3 spans 13 amino acids.

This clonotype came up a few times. The CDR3 coding sequence is TGCGCCAGCAGCCAAGCTTTTGAGACAGGGAATTTTCAGTTCTTC. It translates to CASSQAFETGNFQFF. The chain joins TRBV4-3 to TRBJ2-1; 7 bases map to TRBD1. The V gene's germline CDR1 is LGHNA and CDR2 YSLEER. Trimming removed 1 base from V and 13 bases from J; junction bases left unmatched: 13. The CDR3 has 15 residues.

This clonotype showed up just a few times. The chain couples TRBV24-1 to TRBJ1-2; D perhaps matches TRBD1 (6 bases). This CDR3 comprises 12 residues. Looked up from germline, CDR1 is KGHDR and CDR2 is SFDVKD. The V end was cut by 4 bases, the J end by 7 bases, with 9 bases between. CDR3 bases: TGTGCCACCAGTGAACAGGGTTTTGGCTACACCTTC. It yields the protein CATSEQGFGYTF.

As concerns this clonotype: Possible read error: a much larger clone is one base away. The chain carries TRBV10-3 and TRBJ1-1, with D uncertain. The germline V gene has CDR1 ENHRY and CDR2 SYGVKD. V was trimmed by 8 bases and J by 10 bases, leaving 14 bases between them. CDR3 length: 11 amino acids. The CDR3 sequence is CAIGGLRGAFF. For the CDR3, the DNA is TGTGCCATCGGTGGGCTGCGGGGAGCTTTCTTT.

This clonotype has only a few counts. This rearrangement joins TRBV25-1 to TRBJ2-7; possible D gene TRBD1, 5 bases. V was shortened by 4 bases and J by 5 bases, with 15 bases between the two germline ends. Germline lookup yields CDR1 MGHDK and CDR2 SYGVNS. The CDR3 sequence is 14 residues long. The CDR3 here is CASSGDQYRNEQYF. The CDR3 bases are TGTGCCAGCAGTGGGGATCAATACAGGAACGAGCAGTACTTC.